This T cell receptor beta chain appears in the sequencing data of a study of OX40 agonist ivuxolimab in advanced cancers. Only in-frame clones appear in the TCRdb table, and some are missing; sequencing was by immunoSEQ multiplex PCR. The profile shows tens of thousands of clones, about four fifths of them singletons. Germline-derived CDR1 and CDR2 are MGHDK and SYGVNS. V was trimmed by 4 bases and J by 1 base, leaving 14 bases between them. This CDR3 region has 16 residues. The receptor comes from an adult with an advanced solid tumor such as melanoma, head and neck, liver or kidney cancer. J is TRBJ1-5 and V is TRBV25-1; D is unresolved. The sample here was CD4+ or CD8+ T cells sorted from blood, taken in a trial of the OX40 agonist ivuxolimab. Written as DNA, the CDR3 is TGTGCCAGCAGTGGCTCGGCGGGGTTCAGCAATCAGCCCCAGCATTTT. As protein: CASSGSAGFSNQPQHF.